A selection of T cell receptor beta chains follows, all from one sample in a study of cytomegalovirus exposure and HLA in healthy donors. TCRdb's table, derived via immunoSEQ multiplex PCR, lists solely in-frame clones and lacks some. The table lists roughly 190,000 clones, 70% to 80% of them singletons, with roughly 2.1% in the top ten. Sequenced material: PBMCs. Receptor source: a woman in her thirties in good health and CMV-seropositive. Both conserved end residues are part of each CDR3. The order of the fields is D gene, J gene, CDR3 length, clone size, V gene, CDR3 DNA, CDR3 protein. A D gene is named only where the DNA matches it firmly. Expanded clones are given a class, and other clones once, few, many or no size at all.

d_call: .; j_call: TRBJ1-5; cdr3_length: 16; clone_size: .; v_call: TRBV7-3; cdr3_nt: TGTGCCAGCAGCGCTTACAGGTCAGATAGCAATCAGCCCCAGCATTTT; cdr3_aa: CASSAYRSDSNQPQHF
d_call: .; j_call: TRBJ1-4; cdr3_length: 15; clone_size: .; v_call: TRBV7-8; cdr3_nt: TGTGCCAGCAGCACTACTGGAGGGCAGGCTAAAAAACTGTTTTTT; cdr3_aa: CASSTTGGQAKKLFF
d_call: .; j_call: TRBJ1-1; cdr3_length: 13; clone_size: .; v_call: TRBV7-2; cdr3_nt: TGTGCCAGCAGCACCCAGGGGTGGACTGAAGCTTTCTTT; cdr3_aa: CASSTQGWTEAFF
d_call: .; j_call: TRBJ2-1; cdr3_length: 14; clone_size: few; v_call: TRBV5-6; cdr3_nt: TGTGCCAGCAGCTTAGCCTCCCGGGGCAATGAGCAGTTCTTC; cdr3_aa: CASSLASRGNEQFF
d_call: .; j_call: TRBJ2-3; cdr3_length: 17; clone_size: .; v_call: TRBV7-2; cdr3_nt: TGTGCCAGCAGCTTCCGGCTGGGGAGTATTGATACAGATACGCAGTATTTT; cdr3_aa: CASSFRLGSIDTDTQYF
d_call: TRBD2; j_call: TRBJ2-7; cdr3_length: 15; clone_size: .; v_call: TRBV7-2; cdr3_nt: TGTGCCAGCACCACCGCCCCTAGCGGGAGCTACGAGCAGTACTTC; cdr3_aa: CASTTAPSGSYEQYF
d_call: .; j_call: TRBJ1-1; cdr3_length: 13; clone_size: .; v_call: TRBV7-8; cdr3_nt: TGTGCCAGCAGCCTACTCCCCGGGGCTGAAGCTTTCTTT; cdr3_aa: CASSLLPGAEAFF
d_call: TRBD2; j_call: TRBJ2-1; cdr3_length: 14; clone_size: .; v_call: TRBV29-1; cdr3_nt: TGCAGCGCCCCAATCGGCGGGAGATGGAGTGAGCAGTTCTTC; cdr3_aa: CSAPIGGRWSEQFF
d_call: .; j_call: TRBJ1-2; cdr3_length: 12; clone_size: .; v_call: TRBV6-1; cdr3_nt: TGTGCCAGCCAGGGAGGGGCTGATGGCTACACCTTC; cdr3_aa: CASQGGADGYTF
d_call: TRBD2; j_call: TRBJ2-1; cdr3_length: 16; clone_size: .; v_call: TRBV18; cdr3_nt: TGTGCCAGCTCACCAGAGCGGGGGGGCTTCTACAATGAGCAGTTCTTC; cdr3_aa: CASSPERGGFYNEQFF
d_call: .; j_call: TRBJ2-7; cdr3_length: 13; clone_size: .; v_call: TRBV6-6; cdr3_nt: TGTGCCAGCAACCGCGGAGTCCTCTACGAGCAGTACTTC; cdr3_aa: CASNRGVLYEQYF
d_call: .; j_call: TRBJ1-3; cdr3_length: 15; clone_size: .; v_call: TRBV18; cdr3_nt: TGTGCCAGCTCACCCAATTGGGGAGGTGGAAACACCATATATTTT; cdr3_aa: CASSPNWGGGNTIYF
d_call: .; j_call: TRBJ1-3; cdr3_length: 16; clone_size: .; v_call: TRBV29-1; cdr3_nt: TGCAGCGTTGAAGACCGGGGGAACCTCTCTGGAAACACCATATATTTT; cdr3_aa: CSVEDRGNLSGNTIYF
d_call: TRBD2; j_call: TRBJ2-1; cdr3_length: 17; clone_size: .; v_call: TRBV5-4; cdr3_nt: TGTGCCAGCAGCATAAGACTAGCGGGAGGGGTCTACAATGAGCAGTTCTTC; cdr3_aa: CASSIRLAGGVYNEQFF
d_call: .; j_call: TRBJ2-5; cdr3_length: 14; clone_size: .; v_call: TRBV5-1; cdr3_nt: TGCGCCAGCAGCTTGGCCATGGGGGGAGAGACCCAGTACTTC; cdr3_aa: CASSLAMGGETQYF
d_call: .; j_call: TRBJ1-4; cdr3_length: 14; clone_size: .; v_call: TRBV14; cdr3_nt: TGTGCCAGCAGCCCTGGACCCCTAGCCGAAAAACTGTTTTTT; cdr3_aa: CASSPGPLAEKLFF
d_call: .; j_call: TRBJ2-1; cdr3_length: 17; clone_size: .; v_call: TRBV7-3; cdr3_nt: TGTGCCAGCAGCTTAGCCATTCACAGGATTCAGGTCAATGAGCAGTTCTTC; cdr3_aa: CASSLAIHRIQVNEQFF
d_call: .; j_call: TRBJ1-2; cdr3_length: 16; clone_size: .; v_call: TRBV6-1; cdr3_nt: TGTGCCAGCAGTGTTAACCCCCCCGGGGACATCTATGGCTACACCTTC; cdr3_aa: CASSVNPPGDIYGYTF
d_call: TRBD1; j_call: TRBJ2-7; cdr3_length: 14; clone_size: .; v_call: TRBV27; cdr3_nt: TGTGCCAGCAGTCTGACAGGGGACCTCTACGAGCAGTACTTC; cdr3_aa: CASSLTGDLYEQYF
d_call: .; j_call: TRBJ1-3; cdr3_length: 15; clone_size: .; v_call: TRBV6-5; cdr3_nt: TGTGCCAGCAGTTACGACATGAGCTCTGGAAACACCATATATTTT; cdr3_aa: CASSYDMSSGNTIYF
d_call: .; j_call: TRBJ2-2; cdr3_length: 16; clone_size: .; v_call: TRBV11-2; cdr3_nt: TGTGCCAGCAGCTCCCGACACCCAGGCGACACCGGGGAGCTGTTTTTT; cdr3_aa: CASSSRHPGDTGELFF
d_call: TRBD1; j_call: TRBJ1-2; cdr3_length: 13; clone_size: few; v_call: TRBV28; cdr3_nt: TGTGCCAGCAGAACAGGGGGCGGCTATGGCTACACCTTC; cdr3_aa: CASRTGGGYGYTF
d_call: .; j_call: TRBJ2-5; cdr3_length: 13; clone_size: .; v_call: TRBV7-9; cdr3_nt: TGTGCCAGCAGCCTCGGTGGGAGCGAGACCCAGTACTTC; cdr3_aa: CASSLGGSETQYF
d_call: .; j_call: TRBJ1-6; cdr3_length: 16; clone_size: .; v_call: TRBV5-6; cdr3_nt: TGTGCCAGCAGCGTGACAGGCCTCTCAAATAATTCACCCCTCCACTTT; cdr3_aa: CASSVTGLSNNSPLHF
d_call: .; j_call: TRBJ2-7; cdr3_length: 13; clone_size: .; v_call: TRBV21-1; cdr3_nt: TGTGCCAGCAAGGACAGGCTCTCCTACGAGCAGTACTTC; cdr3_aa: CASKDRLSYEQYF
d_call: TRBD2; j_call: TRBJ2-3; cdr3_length: 16; clone_size: .; v_call: TRBV6-6; cdr3_nt: TGTGCCAGCAGCCACCCTAGCGGGGGGGCGGGAGATACGCAGTATTTT; cdr3_aa: CASSHPSGGAGDTQYF
d_call: .; j_call: TRBJ1-1; cdr3_length: 15; clone_size: .; v_call: TRBV11-2; cdr3_nt: TGTGCCAGCAGCCCGACTCTGATTTTGAACACTGAAGCTTTCTTT; cdr3_aa: CASSPTLILNTEAFF
d_call: .; j_call: TRBJ2-3; cdr3_length: 13; clone_size: few; v_call: TRBV9; cdr3_nt: TGTGCCAGCAGCGTAGCTTTAACAGATACGCAGTATTTT; cdr3_aa: CASSVALTDTQYF
d_call: .; j_call: TRBJ1-5; cdr3_length: 16; clone_size: .; v_call: TRBV7-9; cdr3_nt: TGTGCCAGCAGCTTAGGAGGGGCAGGGGCCGATCAGCCCCAGCATTTT; cdr3_aa: CASSLGGAGADQPQHF
d_call: .; j_call: TRBJ2-1; cdr3_length: 11; clone_size: few; v_call: TRBV7-2; cdr3_nt: TGTGCCAGCAGCTTAGTCGGTGAGCAGTTCTTC; cdr3_aa: CASSLVGEQFF
d_call: TRBD1; j_call: TRBJ1-1; cdr3_length: 17; clone_size: .; v_call: TRBV28; cdr3_nt: TGTGCCAGCAGTTTAAAGGACAGGTGGGTAAGAAGTACTGAAGCTTTCTTT; cdr3_aa: CASSLKDRWVRSTEAFF
d_call: TRBD2; j_call: TRBJ2-3; cdr3_length: 16; clone_size: .; v_call: TRBV5-4; cdr3_nt: TGTGCCAGCAGCCCGAGACTAGCGGGAGGGGGAGATACGCAGTATTTT; cdr3_aa: CASSPRLAGGGDTQYF
d_call: TRBD2; j_call: TRBJ2-5; cdr3_length: 14; clone_size: .; v_call: TRBV7-3; cdr3_nt: TGTGCCAGCAGCCCAGGGACTAGCGGGGAGACCCAGTACTTC; cdr3_aa: CASSPGTSGETQYF
d_call: .; j_call: TRBJ2-1; cdr3_length: 13; clone_size: .; v_call: TRBV4-1; cdr3_nt: TGCGCCAGCAGCCAAGTCTCCAGGTGGGAGCAGTTCTTC; cdr3_aa: CASSQVSRWEQFF
d_call: TRBD1; j_call: TRBJ1-2; cdr3_length: 15; clone_size: .; v_call: TRBV28; cdr3_nt: TGTGCCAGCAGTTCGTTCGTTGACAGGGGAAATGGCTACACCTTC; cdr3_aa: CASSSFVDRGNGYTF
d_call: TRBD1; j_call: TRBJ2-5; cdr3_length: 13; clone_size: .; v_call: TRBV28; cdr3_nt: TGTGCCAGCAGTCCCCTGGACAGGCGGGCCCAGTACTTC; cdr3_aa: CASSPLDRRAQYF
d_call: .; j_call: TRBJ1-1; cdr3_length: 13; clone_size: .; v_call: TRBV18; cdr3_nt: TGTGCCAGCTCCCTCACGGGGGAAACTGAAGCTTTCTTT; cdr3_aa: CASSLTGETEAFF
d_call: .; j_call: TRBJ1-1; cdr3_length: 13; clone_size: .; v_call: TRBV15; cdr3_nt: TGTGCCACCAGCAGAGCGCTGGCTGGTGAAGCTTTCTTT; cdr3_aa: CATSRALAGEAFF
d_call: .; j_call: TRBJ1-5; cdr3_length: 15; clone_size: .; v_call: TRBV5-6; cdr3_nt: TGTGCCAGCAGCTTGGGGCAGGGGCCGCCTAGGGCCCAGCATTTT; cdr3_aa: CASSLGQGPPRAQHF
d_call: TRBD1; j_call: TRBJ2-1; cdr3_length: 13; clone_size: .; v_call: TRBV2; cdr3_nt: TGTGCCAGCAGGGGGGACAGGGTAAATGAGCAGTTCTTC; cdr3_aa: CASRGDRVNEQFF
d_call: TRBD2; j_call: TRBJ2-5; cdr3_length: 15; clone_size: .; v_call: TRBV7-3; cdr3_nt: TGTGCCAGCAGCATGGGACTAGCGGGGGCGGAGACCCAGTACTTC; cdr3_aa: CASSMGLAGAETQYF
d_call: TRBD1; j_call: TRBJ1-5; cdr3_length: 14; clone_size: few; v_call: TRBV30; cdr3_nt: TGTGCCTGGAGTAGGGACAGCAACAATCAGCCCCAGCATTTT; cdr3_aa: CAWSRDSNNQPQHF
d_call: .; j_call: TRBJ1-2; cdr3_length: 14; clone_size: .; v_call: TRBV5-1; cdr3_nt: TGCGCCAGCAGCTTGGAAGAGAGGTTGTATGGCTACACCTTC; cdr3_aa: CASSLEERLYGYTF
d_call: .; j_call: TRBJ1-6; cdr3_length: 15; clone_size: few; v_call: TRBV7-9; cdr3_nt: TGTGCCAGCAGCTTAGATCGGGCGGGCCGTTCACCCCTCCACTTT; cdr3_aa: CASSLDRAGRSPLHF
d_call: TRBD1; j_call: TRBJ2-7; cdr3_length: 16; clone_size: .; v_call: TRBV5-6; cdr3_nt: TGTGCCAGCAGCTTGGGGACAGGGTATGGCTCCTACGAGCAGTACTTC; cdr3_aa: CASSLGTGYGSYEQYF
d_call: TRBD1; j_call: TRBJ1-2; cdr3_length: 16; clone_size: .; v_call: TRBV27; cdr3_nt: TGTGCCAGCAGTTTATCGTTTGACAGGGATCGCTATGGCTACACCTTC; cdr3_aa: CASSLSFDRDRYGYTF
d_call: .; j_call: TRBJ2-5; cdr3_length: 11; clone_size: few; v_call: TRBV19; cdr3_nt: TGTGCCAGTAGCCCAGGAGAGACCCAGTACTTC; cdr3_aa: CASSPGETQYF
d_call: TRBD1; j_call: TRBJ1-2; cdr3_length: 14; clone_size: .; v_call: TRBV6-5; cdr3_nt: TGTGCCAGCAGTTACGGACAGGGGAACTATGGCTACACCTTC; cdr3_aa: CASSYGQGNYGYTF
d_call: .; j_call: TRBJ1-3; cdr3_length: 16; clone_size: few; v_call: TRBV5-1; cdr3_nt: TGCGCCAGCAGCCCCGGCGACGGGTTCTCTGGAAACACCATATATTTT; cdr3_aa: CASSPGDGFSGNTIYF
d_call: .; j_call: TRBJ2-7; cdr3_length: 14; clone_size: once; v_call: TRBV15; cdr3_nt: TGTGCCACCAGCAGAGAAGGGGGGGGCTACGAGCAGTACTTC; cdr3_aa: CATSREGGGYEQYF
d_call: .; j_call: TRBJ1-5; cdr3_length: 16; clone_size: .; v_call: TRBV28; cdr3_nt: TGTGCCAGCAGTTTACTTGGGGACGGGGGAAATCAGCCCCAGCATTTT; cdr3_aa: CASSLLGDGGNQPQHF
d_call: TRBD2; j_call: TRBJ2-2; cdr3_length: 15; clone_size: .; v_call: TRBV6-5; cdr3_nt: TGTGCCAGCAGAGCAATAGCGGGATTGTCCGGGGAGCTGTTTTTT; cdr3_aa: CASRAIAGLSGELFF
d_call: TRBD2; j_call: TRBJ2-1; cdr3_length: 15; clone_size: .; v_call: TRBV5-1; cdr3_nt: TGCGCCAGCAGCTTAGGGCGGGGGGGAAACAATGAGCAGTTCTTC; cdr3_aa: CASSLGRGGNNEQFF
d_call: TRBD1; j_call: TRBJ1-1; cdr3_length: 15; clone_size: few; v_call: TRBV30; cdr3_nt: TGTGCCTGGACTAACGGACAGGTATGGAACACTGAAGCTTTCTTT; cdr3_aa: CAWTNGQVWNTEAFF
d_call: TRBD1; j_call: TRBJ2-5; cdr3_length: 15; clone_size: .; v_call: TRBV2; cdr3_nt: TGTGCCAGCAAGCCGGACAGGGGGGAACAAGAGACCCAGTACTTC; cdr3_aa: CASKPDRGEQETQYF